This TCR beta chain was sequenced in a study of control samples from healthy donors and cancer patients. The V and J ends lost 6 bases and 5 bases, in that order; junction bases with no gene match: 4. Germline V gives CDR1 SNHLY, CDR2 FYNNEI. The CDR3 is 14 amino acids. Profiling relied on immunoSEQ multiplex PCR, and the TCRdb table lists in-frame clones only, not all of them. The profile shows 150,000 to 180,000 clones, 93% of them singletons. The rearrangement links TRBV2 to TRBJ2-3; 11 bases fit TRBD2. This TCR was recovered from a man aged 50 to 59 in good health. The specimen was blood. The CDR3 here is CASSLAGGRDTQYF. The CDR3, as DNA: TGTGCCAGCAGCTTAGCGGGAGGGAGAGATACGCAGTATTTT. The whole variable domain, filled in from reference TRBV2 and TRBJ2-3, reads EPEVTQTPSHQVTQMGQEVILRCVPISNHLYFYWYRQILGQKVEFLVSFYNNEISEKSEIFDDQFSVERPDGSNFTLKIRSTKLEDSAMYFCASSLAGGRDTQYFGPGTRLTVL.